This T cell receptor beta chain comes out of a study of blood T cell repertoires in COVID-19. For the study at large: Samples came from the United States, Italy and Spain, spanning acute and convalescent COVID-19. Nucleic acid was either cDNA or gDNA, and it came from T cells, B-cell-depleted T cells, or PBMCs.

Germline values: CDR1 MDHEN, CDR2 SYDVKM. Between the trimmed V and J ends, which lost 6 bases and 5 bases, there was a span of 11 bases. CDR3 length: 13 amino acids. In the authors' workflow: For nucleated cells, counts were estimated from reference gene primer amplification. Generated by immunoSEQ multiplex PCR, the TCRdb table keeps only in-frame clones and is missing some. V, J and clone size were drawn from that table, and D and trimming were deduced from the DNA. The data show 120,000 to 150,000 clones, around 80% seen once. The sequenced sample was peripheral blood. The receptor's source is a man in his 60s with acute or convalescent COVID-19. The rearrangement uses TRBV28 and TRBJ1-5; D not resolved. The CDR3 region has the DNA TGTGCCAGCAGCGCAGACACCTATCAGCCCCAGCATTTT. Translated, it gives CASSADTYQPQHF.